The 27 T cell receptor beta chains below come from one sample, sequenced in a study of shared clonotypes between healthy human individuals. The naive CD8 population came from CD45RO-negative cells selected for CCR7, without terminally differentiated effector memory CD45RA+ cells. Repertoires were generated with immunoSEQ multiplex PCR, while TCRdb's copy carries only in-frame clones and drops some. The profile shows 2 million to 2.5 million clones, about 95% of them singletons. The specimen was naive CD8+ T cells sorted from blood. The receptors were gathered from a young man in good health.

The chain combines TRBV10-1 with TRBJ2-7, with 11 positions matching TRBD1. The germline CDR1 and CDR2 sequences are WNHNN and SYGVQD (reference sequence). The V segment lost 6 bases and the J segment 5 bases; nucleotides outside the gene matches: 18. The CDR3 has 18 amino acids. The CDR3 here is CASSDGAEIPGQGDEQYF. The CDR3 coding sequence is TGCGCCAGCAGCGACGGTGCGGAAATCCCGGGACAGGGGGACGAGCAGTACTTC.

The chain carries TRBV27 and TRBJ1-5; no reliable D call. Germline CDR1 is MNHEY and CDR2 is SMNVEV (reference sequence). The V end lost 2 bases, the J end lost 6 bases, and 11 bases lay between the germline ends. This CDR3 contains 14 residues. The CDR3: CASSLIMTGQPQHF. The CDR3 DNA is TGTGCCAGCAGTTTAATTATGACGGGTCAGCCCCAGCATTTT.

This sequence joins TRBV6-5 and TRBJ2-7, with 7 bases matching TRBD1. The CDR3 contains 15 residues. V dropped 4 bases and J dropped 0; count of bases not matched to a gene: 6. Germline loops: CDR1 MNHEY, CDR2 SVGAGI. The CDR3, as DNA: TGTGCCAGCAGTTTTGGACAGGCGAGCTCCTACGAGCAGTACTTC. Translation: CASSFGQASSYEQYF.

This rearrangement joins TRBV4-3 to TRBJ2-3; 11 nucleotides agree with TRBD2. The CDR3 has 16 residues. The germline V gene has CDR1 LGHNA and CDR2 YSLEER. After removal of 4 bases from V and 2 bases from J, the junction contained 5 bases not matched to a gene. The CDR3 region is CASSPLAGGNTDTQYF. In DNA, the CDR3 is TGCGCCAGCAGCCCCTTAGCGGGAGGGAACACAGATACGCAGTATTTT.

The chain uses TRBV29-1 and TRBJ2-7, with TRBD2 identical over 10 bases. The germline V gene has CDR1 SQVTM and CDR2 ANQGSEA. Unmatched junction bases numbered 11, after V lost 6 bases and J lost 0 bases. The CDR3 loop spans 16 amino acids. In DNA, the CDR3 is TGCAGCGTGAGAGCCGGGACTAGCGCTATCTCCTACGAGCAGTACTTC. It encodes CSVRAGTSAISYEQYF.

The genes are TRBV5-4 and TRBJ1-1, with TRBD1 matching over 7 bases. The CDR3 runs to 14 residues. Per the germline V gene, CDR1 is SGHNT and CDR2 is YYREEE (reference sequence). V was clipped by 0 bases and J by 4 bases; unmatched bases: 3. The CDR3: CASSLEGAATEAFF. The CDR3 nucleotides are TGTGCCAGCAGCTTGGAGGGGGCTGCCACTGAAGCTTTCTTT.

The sample holds a few counts of this clone. The V gene is TRBV4-1, the J gene TRBJ1-2; tentatively, D is TRBD1 (6 bases). CDR1 is MGHRA, CDR2 YSYEKL, per germline. Between the trimmed V and J ends, which lost 4 bases and 4 bases, there was a span of 13 bases. The CDR3 has 14 amino acids. In DNA form, the CDR3 reads TGCGCCAGCAGCCCCCTGGAGGGGGTCTATGGCTACACCTTC. Translation: CASSPLEGVYGYTF.

The rearrangement uses TRBV2 and TRBJ2-1, with 8 bases that match TRBD2. The germline V gene encodes CDR1 SNHLY and CDR2 FYNNEI. The CDR3 length is 15 residues. The trim removed 2 bases at V and 8 bases at J, leaving 8 bases unmatched. CDR3 DNA sequence: TGTGCCAGCAGTGAATTCGGGGGGGCCTGGTATGAGCAGTTCTTC. Translation: CASSEFGGAWYEQFF.

The J gene is TRBJ2-1, the V gene TRBV6-1; D may match TRBD1 or TRBD2 (5 bases each). Looked up from germline, CDR1 is MNHNS and CDR2 is SASEGT. This CDR3 contains 15 residues. Trimming removed 3 bases from V and 0 bases from J, with 9 bases in between. The CDR3 bases are TGTGCCAGCAGTGAGGGGGTAAGCTCCTACAATGAGCAGTTCTTC. Amino acid sequence: CASSEGVSSYNEQFF.

The V gene is TRBV4-1, the J gene TRBJ2-1; D gene uncertain. The V end lost 0 bases, the J end lost 1 base, and 13 bases lay between the germline ends. Germline V gene lookup returns CDR1 MGHRA and CDR2 YSYEKL. The CDR3 runs 17 residues. The CDR3 loop is CASSQDNPPGSYNEQFF. CDR3 nucleotides: TGCGCCAGCAGCCAAGACAACCCACCCGGGTCCTACAATGAGCAGTTCTTC.

V is TRBV2 and J is TRBJ1-2; unclear D gene. This CDR3 spans 13 amino acids. V was pared by 6 bases and J by 4 bases, with 12 bases between. Germline CDR1 and CDR2: SNHLY and FYNNEI. The CDR3 here is CASRTDGAYGYTF. The CDR3 DNA sequence: TGTGCCAGCAGGACTGACGGAGCCTATGGCTACACCTTC.

The chain combines TRBV4-1 with TRBJ1-1, with no clear D. V lost 1 base and J 0 bases, leaving 15 bases between the germline ends. Germline V gene lookup returns CDR1 MGHRA and CDR2 YSYEKL. The CDR3 extends over 17 amino acids. CDR3 in DNA: TGCGCCAGCAGCCAAGCTACTTTGTGGAGCATGAACACTGAAGCTTTCTTT. Its translation: CASSQATLWSMNTEAFF.

Points on this clone: Other DNA variants within this sample encode the same CDR3. This chain uses TRBV5-4 with TRBJ2-7; D not resolved. The V end was cut by 4 bases, the J end by 4 bases, with 9 bases between. This CDR3 has 12 residues. Germline lookup yields CDR1 SGHNT and CDR2 YYREEE (reference sequence). Here the CDR3 reads CASSGDSYEQYF. CDR3 sequence (DNA): TGTGCCAGCAGCGGAGATTCTTACGAGCAGTACTTC.

V gene TRBV29-1 combines with J gene TRBJ2-7; 9 positions match TRBD1. The J segment lost 2 bases and the V segment lost 8 bases, leaving 22 bases of the junction unmatched. This CDR3 is 18 amino acids long. The germline V gene has CDR1 SQVTM and CDR2 ANQGSEA. The CDR3 loop is CSPPREGQGLIAPYEQYF. CDR3 in DNA: TGCAGCCCCCCCCGAGAGGGACAGGGTCTTATAGCCCCCTACGAGCAGTACTTC.

V gene TRBV30 combines with J gene TRBJ1-4, with no clear D. Trimming removed 2 bases from V and 4 bases from J, with 8 bases in between. The germline CDR1 and CDR2 sequences are GTSNPN and SVGIG (reference sequence). The length of the CDR3 is 13 residues. The chain's CDR3 is CAWSIGFNEKLFF. CDR3 coding DNA: TGTGCCTGGAGTATCGGGTTTAATGAAAAACTGTTTTTT.

V is TRBV9 and J is TRBJ2-5; no reliable D call. Germline V lookup: CDR1 SGDLS, CDR2 YYNGEE. There are 15 residues in the CDR3. V was shortened by 0 bases and J by 1 base, with 10 bases between the two germline ends. CDR3 sequence reads: CASSVAINFQETQYF. The DNA for the CDR3 is TGTGCCAGCAGCGTAGCGATCAACTTCCAAGAGACCCAGTACTTC.

The chain links TRBV5-1 to TRBJ2-2, with TRBD1 identical over 8 bases. After removal of 0 bases from V and 1 base from J, the junction contained 2 bases not matched to a gene. Germline CDR1 reads SGHRS; CDR2 reads YFSETQ. CDR3 size: 16 residues. The CDR3 coding sequence is TGCGCCAGCAGCTTGGAAGGGACAGGGAACACCGGGGAGCTGTTTTTT. Its protein is CASSLEGTGNTGELFF. Drawing the rest from reference TRBV5-1 and TRBJ2-2, the complete variable domain is KAGVTQTPRYLIKTRGQQVTLSCSPISGHRSVSWYQQTPGQGLQFLFEYFSETQRNKGNFPGRFSGRQFSNSRSEMNVSTLELGDSALYLCASSLEGTGNTGELFFGEGSRLTVL.

The chain links TRBV18 to TRBJ2-5; no definite D call. Per the germline V gene, CDR1 is KGHSH and CDR2 is LQKENI. The CDR3 covers 16 residues. The V end lost 0 bases, the J end lost 3 bases, and 14 bases lay between the germline ends. The CDR3 DNA is TGTGCCAGCTCACCACCGTGGGCAGACCCAGAAGAGACCCAGTACTTC. It is translated as CASSPPWADPEETQYF.

V is TRBV6-6 and J is TRBJ1-2; TRBD1 might be the D (6 bases). This CDR3 has 15 residues. Trimming removed 6 bases from V and 5 bases from J, with 19 bases in between. Per germline, CDR1 MNHNY and CDR2 SVGAGI (reference sequence). The CDR3 spells CASSIVLGAAYGYTF. CDR3 in DNA: TGTGCCAGCAGCATCGTTCTGGGGGCCGCGTATGGCTACACCTTC.

The chain employs TRBV19 and TRBJ2-7; 7 positions match TRBD2. This CDR3 has 17 amino acids. Germline V CDR1 and CDR2: LNHDA, SQIVND (reference sequence). The trim removed 1 base at V and 3 bases at J, leaving 12 bases unmatched. CDR3 coding DNA: TGTGCCAGTAGTATAGGGGCGGCTAGCGGACAACTCTACGAGCAGTACTTC. Translation: CASSIGAASGQLYEQYF.

This chain connects TRBV7-2 to TRBJ2-7, with TRBD2 as a possible D gene (5 bases). Trimming took off 3 bases at V and 0 bases at J, with 9 bases between the two ends. The CDR3 covers 14 residues. CDR1 SGHTA and CDR2 FQGNSA come from the germline V gene. This CDR3 is CASSFGGPSYEQYF. DNA of the CDR3: TGTGCCAGCAGCTTCGGAGGTCCCTCCTACGAGCAGTACTTC.

This clone was observed a single time. V and J are TRBV7-6 and TRBJ1-1; no definite D call. V was cut by 1 base and J by 3 bases, with 6 bases left in between. CDR3 length: 13 residues. Per the germline V gene, CDR1 is SGHVS and CDR2 is FNYEAQ. The CDR3 reads CASSLVSDTEAFF. CDR3 bases: TGTGCCAGCAGCTTAGTTTCTGACACTGAAGCTTTCTTT. Full variable domain (rest looked up from reference TRBV7-6 and TRBJ1-1): GAGVSQSPRYKVTKRGQDVALRCDPISGHVSLYWYRQALGQGPEFLTYFNYEAQQDKSGLPNDRFSAERPEGSISTLTIQRTEQRDSAMYRCASSLVSDTEAFFGQGTRLTVV.

This chain connects TRBV5-4 to TRBJ1-1; D not resolved. Germline V gives CDR1 SGHNT, CDR2 YYREEE (reference sequence). V gave up 3 bases and J gave up 2 bases, with 20 bases separating them. This CDR3 region has 17 residues. The CDR3 coding sequence is TGTGCCAGCAGCTCGGTGGCCGAGCAAGCTTATAACACTGAAGCTTTCTTT. Translating gives CASSSVAEQAYNTEAFF. The complete variable domain, with remaining parts taken from reference TRBV5-4 and TRBJ1-1, reads ETGVTQSPTHLIKTRGQQVTLRCSSQSGHNTVSWYQQALGQGPQFIFQYYREEENGRGNFPPRFSGLQFPNYSSELNVNALELDDSALYLCASSSVAEQAYNTEAFFGQGTRLTVV.

The CDR3 protein is CASSPDSGGAGELFF. DNA for the CDR3: TGTGCCAGCAGCCCTGATAGCGGGGGGGCCGGGGAGCTGTTTTTT. The rearrangement links TRBV7-8 to TRBJ2-2; 11 positions match TRBD2. The CDR3 extends over 15 amino acids. Trimming at V came to 5 bases and at J to 6 bases, leaving 5 bases not matched to a gene. The germline V gene has CDR1 SGHVS and CDR2 FQNEAQ.

In nucleotides, the CDR3 is TGTGCCAGTAAGCTCTTCATGGACACTGAAGCTTTCTTT. It specifies CASKLFMDTEAFF. The rearrangement joins TRBV6-5 to TRBJ1-1, with D unclear. The CDR3 sequence is 13 residues long. In germline, CDR1 is MNHEY, CDR2 SVGAGI. The germline V and J ends were trimmed by 9 bases and 3 bases, with 14 bases remaining between them.

V and J are TRBV5-1 and TRBJ2-7, with 7 bases that match TRBD2. Per the germline V gene, CDR1 is SGHRS and CDR2 is YFSETQ. This CDR3 spans 18 amino acids. V shed 2 bases, J shed 4 bases, and the junction held 18 bases outside the gene matches. Here the CDR3 DNA reads TGCGCCAGCAGCTTCTTCAACCGTACGACTAGCAGGAATTACGAGCAGTACTTC. Amino acid sequence: CASSFFNRTTSRNYEQYF. Variable domain in full (rest from reference TRBV5-1 and TRBJ2-7): KAGVTQTPRYLIKTRGQQVTLSCSPISGHRSVSWYQQTPGQGLQFLFEYFSETQRNKGNFPGRFSGRQFSNSRSEMNVSTLELGDSALYLCASSFFNRTTSRNYEQYFGPGTRLTVT.

The chain combines TRBV30 with TRBJ1-4; D may be TRBD1 (5 bases). V was trimmed by 7 bases and J by 8 bases, leaving 20 bases between them. Germline V gene sequence: CDR1 GTSNPN, CDR2 SVGIG (reference sequence). This CDR3 spans 14 amino acids. This chain's CDR3 is CAFGVAGSEEKLFF. For the CDR3, the DNA is TGTGCCTTCGGAGTCGCAGGGAGTGAGGAAAAACTGTTTTTT.